The clone carrying this TCR beta chain has ten or more counts. Its matching antigen is unknown. Making TCR cDNA involved 5'RACE template switching, which added UMIs and a universal primer site. TCRdb recomputed calls from the 5' RACE reads with MiXCR, one row per CDR3 protein. The sample carries about 630,000 distinct CDR3 sequences, 9% to 15% recorded once. Trimming stripped 2 bases from V and 12 bases from J, with 8 bases between. Germline values: CDR1 MNHEY, CDR2 SVGAGI. The CDR3 has 11 residues. The sample belongs to a study of T cells after yellow fever vaccination. Study-wide context: It was SMART-Seq v4 Ultra Low Input that prepared the fractions with low cell numbers. Study-wide results and caveats: Secondary responses were weaker yet peaked faster, day 5 versus 15. There was a small share of clonotypes that showed up in both the CD4 and CD8 compartments.

This chain uses TRBV6-5 with TRBJ2-1; D remains ambiguous. Material: PBMCs, obtained on the day of the yellow fever booster vaccination. This TCR derives from a man aged 30 to 39 who received the YFV17D yellow fever vaccine. CDR3 nucleotides: TGTGCCAGCAGTTACAATCTGGTGCAGTTCTTC. It translates to CASSYNLVQFF.